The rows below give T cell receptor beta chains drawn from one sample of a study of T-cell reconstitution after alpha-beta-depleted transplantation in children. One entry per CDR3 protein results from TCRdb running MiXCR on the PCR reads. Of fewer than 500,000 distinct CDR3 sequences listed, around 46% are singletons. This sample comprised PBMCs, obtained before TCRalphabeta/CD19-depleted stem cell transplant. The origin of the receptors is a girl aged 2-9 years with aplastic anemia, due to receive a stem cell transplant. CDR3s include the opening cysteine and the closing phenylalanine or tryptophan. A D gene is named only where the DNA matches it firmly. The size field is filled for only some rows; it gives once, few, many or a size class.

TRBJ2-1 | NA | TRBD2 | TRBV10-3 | TGTGCCATCAGTGTGCTAGCGGCGAGGAATGAGCAGTTCTTC | CAISVLAARNEQFF
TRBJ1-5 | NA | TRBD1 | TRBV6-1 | TGTGCCAGCAGCCCTCCGGACAGGGGCATCCAGCCCCAGCATTTT | CASSPPDRGIQPQHF
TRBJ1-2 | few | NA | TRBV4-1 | TGCGCCAGCAGCCCCCCCGAGGCCTGGGGCTACACCTTC | CASSPPEAWGYTF
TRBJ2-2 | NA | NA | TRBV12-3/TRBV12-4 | TGTGCCAGCGCCCCGGGACTCTTAAACACCGGGGAGCTGTTTTTT | CASAPGLLNTGELFF
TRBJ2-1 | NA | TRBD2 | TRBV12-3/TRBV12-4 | TGTGCCAGCAGTCCATCGATACTAGCGGGAGCCATATATGAGCAGTTCTTC | CASSPSILAGAIYEQFF
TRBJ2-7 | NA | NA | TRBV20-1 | TGCAGTGCCCCTCCACAGGGTGGGTACGAGCAGTACTTC | CSAPPQGGYEQYF
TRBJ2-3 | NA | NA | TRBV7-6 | TGTGCCAGCAGCTTAGGTCACAGCACAGCAGATACGCAGTATTTT | CASSLGHSTADTQYF
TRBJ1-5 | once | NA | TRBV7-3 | TGTGCCAGCAGCTTACCATTCTATAGCAATCAGCCCCAGCATTTT | CASSLPFYSNQPQHF
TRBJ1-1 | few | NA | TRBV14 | TGTGCCAGCAGCCCCGACCCCATTAAAGCTTTCTTT | CASSPDPIKAFF
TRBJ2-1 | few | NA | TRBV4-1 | TGCGCCAGCAGCCAGGTGGACAGCTACAATGAGCAGTTCTTC | CASSQVDSYNEQFF
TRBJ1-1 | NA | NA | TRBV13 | TGTGCCAGCAGCTCTAACGAACCCCCAATGAACACTGAAGCTTTCTTT | CASSSNEPPMNTEAFF
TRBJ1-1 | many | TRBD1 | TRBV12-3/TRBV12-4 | TGTGCCAGCAGTCTAGGGGGGACAGGGGGCTATGAGGCTTTCTTT | CASSLGGTGGYEAFF
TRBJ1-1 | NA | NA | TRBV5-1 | TGCGCCAGCCGTACAAGGGGCCCCTCTAACACTGAAGCTTTCTTT | CASRTRGPSNTEAFF
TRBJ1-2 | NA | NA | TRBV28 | TGTGCCAGCAGTTTATGGATGGCGGGAAAGGGTGGCTACACCTTC | CASSLWMAGKGGYTF
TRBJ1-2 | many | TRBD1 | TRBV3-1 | TGTGCCAGCAGCCGAGCAGGGGGAACGGAGTATGGCTACACCTTC | CASSRAGGTEYGYTF
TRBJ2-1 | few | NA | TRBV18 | TGTGCCAGCTCACCACCGATCCGAGATGAGCAGTTCTTC | CASSPPIRDEQFF
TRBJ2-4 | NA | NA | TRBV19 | TGTTCCAGTAGTCCCTCCGCGCTAGCCAAAAACATTCAGTACTTC | CSSSPSALAKNIQYF
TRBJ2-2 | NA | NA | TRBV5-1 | TGCGCCAGCGGCCAGGGGGGGGTAGGCACCGGGGAGCTGTTTTTT | CASGQGGVGTGELFF
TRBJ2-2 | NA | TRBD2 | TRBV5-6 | TGTGCCAGCAGCTTGTTCGGGAGGGAGAACACCGGGGAGCTGTTTTTT | CASSLFGRENTGELFF
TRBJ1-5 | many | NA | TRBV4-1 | TGCGCCAGCAGCCAAGGGCCAGGCAGCAATCAGCCCCAGCATTTT | CASSQGPGSNQPQHF
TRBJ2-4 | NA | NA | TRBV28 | TGTGCCAGCAGCCTGTGGCGATGGGGAAACATTCAGTACTTC | CASSLWRWGNIQYF
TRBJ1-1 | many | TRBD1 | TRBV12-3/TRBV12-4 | TGTGCCAGCAGTTTAAATCCAGGGGGCTGGACTGAAGCTTTCTTT | CASSLNPGGWTEAFF
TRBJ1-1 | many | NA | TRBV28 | TGTGCCAGCAGACCGACAGCGAGGACTGAAGCTTTCTTT | CASRPTARTEAFF
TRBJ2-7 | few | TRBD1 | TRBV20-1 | TGCAGTGCTATTAGGGGGCGCCCCTCCTACGAGCAGTACTTC | CSAIRGRPSYEQYF
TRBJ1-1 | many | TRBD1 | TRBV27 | TGTGCCAGCAGCGACAGGGTGAACACTGAAGCTTTCTTT | CASSDRVNTEAFF
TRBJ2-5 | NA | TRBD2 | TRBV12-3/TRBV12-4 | TGTGCCAGCAGTTTAGCGCGACTAGCGGGTATCCAAGAGACCCAGTACTTC | CASSLARLAGIQETQYF
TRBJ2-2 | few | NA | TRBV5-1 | TGCGCCAGCAGCTTTAACGCCGGGGAGCTGTTTTTT | CASSFNAGELFF
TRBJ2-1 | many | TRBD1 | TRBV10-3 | TGTGCCACCTCAGGGGGCTCGTTCAATGAGCAGTTCTTC | CATSGGSFNEQFF
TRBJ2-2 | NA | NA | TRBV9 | TGTGCCAGCAGCGTACGTGGTGGGGAGACCTCGACCAACACCGGGGAGCTGTTTTTT | CASSVRGGETSTNTGELFF
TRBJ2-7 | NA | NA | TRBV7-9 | TGTGCCAGCAGCTTAGCGAGGGATAGCTCCTACGAGCAGTACTTC | CASSLARDSSYEQYF
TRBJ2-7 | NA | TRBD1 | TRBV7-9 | TGTGCCAGCAGCAGAGGGACAGGGGACTACGAGCAGTACTTC | CASSRGTGDYEQYF
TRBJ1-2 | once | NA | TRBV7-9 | TGTGCCAGCAGCTTATCGGACCCGACGGGCTACACCTTC | CASSLSDPTGYTF
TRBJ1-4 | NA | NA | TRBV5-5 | TGTGCCAGCACACAAGCAGCCCTTTATGAAAAACTGTTTTTT | CASTQAALYEKLFF
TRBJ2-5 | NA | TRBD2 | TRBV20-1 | TGCAGTGCACAGAGCGGGAGCGGCCGACAAGAGACCCAGTACTTC | CSAQSGSGRQETQYF
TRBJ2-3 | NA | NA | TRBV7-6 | TGTGCCAGCAGCTTAGTGGGGAATACGCAGTATTTT | CASSLVGNTQYF
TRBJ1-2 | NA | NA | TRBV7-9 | TGTGCCAGCAGCTTAGAGCAGACAGCCGGCTACACCTTC | CASSLEQTAGYTF
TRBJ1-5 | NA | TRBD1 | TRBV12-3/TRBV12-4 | TGTGCCAGCGGACCGGGACAGGGGGCGAGAAGCAATCAGCCCCAGCATTTT | CASGPGQGARSNQPQHF
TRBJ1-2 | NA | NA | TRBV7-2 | TGTGCCAGCAGCTTAGAGTCCGGTCCCTATGGCTACACCTTC | CASSLESGPYGYTF
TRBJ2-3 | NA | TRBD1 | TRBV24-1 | TGTGCCACCGCGGGACAGGAGTACACAGATACGCAGTATTTT | CATAGQEYTDTQYF
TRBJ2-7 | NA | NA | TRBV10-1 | TGCGCCAGCAGTGAGTCGCAGGGTCCCTACGAGCAGTACTTC | CASSESQGPYEQYF
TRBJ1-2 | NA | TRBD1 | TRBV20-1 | TGCAGTGCTAACACTGACAGGGTAGATGTTGGCTACACCTTC | CSANTDRVDVGYTF
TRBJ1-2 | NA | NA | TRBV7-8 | TGTGCCAGCAGCTTAGTCGCGGGGGCGCATGGCTATGGCTACACCTTC | CASSLVAGAHGYGYTF
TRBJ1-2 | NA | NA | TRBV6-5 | TGTGCCAGCAGTTATTCGTCAGGGGTCTATGGCTACACCTTC | CASSYSSGVYGYTF
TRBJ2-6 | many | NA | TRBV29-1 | TGCAGCGTGGGATCACAGGGAACTGGGGCCAACGTCCTGACTTTC | CSVGSQGTGANVLTF
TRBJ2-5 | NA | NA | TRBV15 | TGTGCCACCAGCAGGGCAGGGGGGCAAGAGACCCAGTACTTC | CATSRAGGQETQYF
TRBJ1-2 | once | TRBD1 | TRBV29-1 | TGCAGCGTTGTGGGGACAGGGGGCAACTATGGCTACACCTTC | CSVVGTGGNYGYTF
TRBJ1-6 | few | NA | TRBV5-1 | TGCGCCAGCAGCTTCGCCCAATCTCATAATTCACCCCTCCACTTT | CASSFAQSHNSPLHF
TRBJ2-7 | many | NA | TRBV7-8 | TGTGCCAGCAGCTTAGCTAGCGGGCAGTACTTC | CASSLASGQYF
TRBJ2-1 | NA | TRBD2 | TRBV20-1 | TGCAGTGCTAGTTCCCCGGGACTAGCGATTAATGAGCAGTTCTTC | CSASSPGLAINEQFF
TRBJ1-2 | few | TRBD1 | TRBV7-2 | TGTGCCAGCAGCTTAGCCCAAATTGCCGGGACAGGGAAGGGCTACACCTTC | CASSLAQIAGTGKGYTF
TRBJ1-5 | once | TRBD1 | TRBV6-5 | TGTGCCAGCGGTTTGGAGGGGGCGAGAAGCAATCAGCCCCAGCATTTT | CASGLEGARSNQPQHF
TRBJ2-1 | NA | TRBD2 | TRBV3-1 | TGTGCCTGCAGCCAAAGGACTAGCGGACTCGATGGGGAGGAGCAGTTCTTC | CACSQRTSGLDGEEQFF
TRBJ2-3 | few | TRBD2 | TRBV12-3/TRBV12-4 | TGTGCCAGCACCATCCCCCTCGGAACTAGCGGGTACTTTAGCACAGATACGCAGTATTTT | CASTIPLGTSGYFSTDTQYF
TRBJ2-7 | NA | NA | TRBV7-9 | TGTGCCAGCAGTGCAGGGACAACCTACGAGCAGTACTTC | CASSAGTTYEQYF
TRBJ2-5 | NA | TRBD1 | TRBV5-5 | TGTGCCAGCAGCTCGGGACAGTTGGAGACCCAGTACTTC | CASSSGQLETQYF